Listed here are 18 T cell receptor beta chains from one sample, sequenced in a study of human T cells and chemical hapten exposure. Time point defined: patch test 3, about 24 weeks after DPC sensitization. Treatment defined: therapeutic diphenylcyclopropenone sensitization with weekly scalp DPC. TCRdb processed the RACE reads anew with MiXCR; each CDR3 protein has one entry. The table records tens of thousands of distinct CDR3 sequences, 10% to 13% of them present only once. The sample was whole blood, taken in connection with sensitization to the hapten diphenylcyclopropenone (DPC). The receptors were sampled from a woman in her forties or fifties with alopecia areata. Some clones in this sample may be carry-over from other donors' samples.

In this sample, this clonotype turned up many times. The chain combines TRBV4-1 with TRBJ2-2; D possibly uses TRBD1 or TRBD2 (5 bases each). Germline values: CDR1 MGHRA, CDR2 YSYEKL. V was cut by 0 bases and J by 8 bases, with 10 bases left in between. The CDR3 contains 14 residues. The DNA of the CDR3 is TGCGCCAGCAGCCAAGATAGGGGCGGGGGGGAGCTGTTTTTT. The encoded protein is CASSQDRGGGELFF.

The table lists this clonotype with a few counts. This sequence joins TRBV2 and TRBJ2-1; the match to TRBD2 covers 9 bases. The CDR3 covers 16 residues. The V gene end was trimmed by 4 bases and the J gene end by 2 bases; junction bases not matched to a gene: 6. Germline CDR1 reads SNHLY; CDR2 reads FYNNEI. The CDR3 protein is CASSGGSGRTYNEQFF. DNA for the CDR3: TGTGCCAGCAGTGGGGGGAGCGGGAGGACCTACAATGAGCAGTTCTTC.

This clonotype was seen many times. This chain uses TRBV18 with TRBJ2-5; D is uncertain. The V end was cut by 3 bases, the J end by 1 base, with 12 bases between. The germline V gene encodes CDR1 KGHSH and CDR2 LQKENI. The CDR3 runs 15 residues. CDR3 bases: TGTGCCAGCTCACCTCTCTCTACAGCCCAAGAGACCCAGTACTTC. It is translated as CASSPLSTAQETQYF.

At least ten counts were recorded for this clonotype. The chain is built from TRBV5-1 and TRBJ2-1; D remains ambiguous. CDR3 length equals 13 residues. Germline V gene sequence: CDR1 SGHRS, CDR2 YFSETQ. The V and J ends lost 4 bases and 5 bases respectively, with 10 bases between them. Here the CDR3 reads CASSPLPNNEQFF. Here the CDR3 DNA reads TGCGCCAGCAGCCCTCTTCCCAACAATGAGCAGTTCTTC.

Ten or more counts support this clonotype. The V gene is TRBV11-2, the J gene TRBJ2-7, with 10 bases lining up with TRBD2. Germline-derived CDR1 and CDR2 are SGHAT and FQNNGV. The J segment lost 0 bases and the V segment lost 3 bases, leaving 11 bases of the junction unmatched. The CDR3 sequence is 18 residues long. CDR3 DNA sequence: TGTGCCAGCAGCTTGACCCCCCTACTAGCGGGGAGCTCCTACGAGCAGTACTTC. As protein: CASSLTPLLAGSSYEQYF.

The CDR3 here is CASSLSAGGNQETQYF. The CDR3 DNA sequence: TGTGCCAGCAGTTTATCCGCAGGGGGGAACCAAGAGACCCAGTACTTC. The chain couples TRBV27 to TRBJ2-5, with D possibly being TRBD1 (7 bases). Germline values: CDR1 MNHEY, CDR2 SMNVEV (reference sequence). V was shortened by 0 bases and J by 0 bases, with 11 bases between the two germline ends. This CDR3 comprises 16 residues.

The V and J genes are TRBV20-1 and TRBJ2-1; 11 bases align to TRBD2. Germline trimming cut 6 bases from V and 4 bases from J; bases unmatched to any gene: 11. Germline V CDR1 and CDR2: DFQATT, SNEGSKA (reference sequence). The CDR3 runs to 16 residues. The DNA for the CDR3 is TGCAGTGCCCCCGAGCTAGCGGGAGGCAATTACAATGAGCAGTTCTTC. This encodes CSAPELAGGNYNEQFF.

This clonotype occurred many times. In DNA form, the CDR3 reads TGTGCCAGCAGCTTAGAACAGGACTCCTACAATGAGCAGTTCTTC. Residues: CASSLEQDSYNEQFF. The rearrangement joins TRBV7-6 to TRBJ2-1, with a weak D call TRBD1 (5 bases). The CDR3 is made up of 15 amino acids. Trimming shortened V by 1 base and J by 0 bases, and 7 bases separated the two germline ends. Germline CDR1 reads SGHVS; CDR2 reads FNYEAQ.

The sample holds many counts of this clonotype. This chain links TRBV6-5 with TRBJ1-3, with no clear D. Germline V gives CDR1 MNHEY, CDR2 SVGAGI. Trimming pared 0 bases from V and 4 bases from J, leaving 13 bases between. The CDR3 sequence is 16 residues long. The CDR3 loop is CASSYSIATTGNTIYF. CDR3 DNA sequence: TGTGCCAGCAGTTACTCGATCGCAACCACAGGAAACACCATATATTTT.

This clonotype appeared a few times. The V call is TRBV19, the J call TRBJ1-5; no reliable D call. The CDR3 covers 15 residues. Germline V lookup: CDR1 LNHDA, CDR2 SQIVND (reference sequence). Trimming removed 7 bases at V and 7 bases at J, with 20 bases between. CDR3 residues: CASTNAVTVRQPQHF. In DNA, the CDR3 is TGTGCCAGTACCAATGCGGTAACAGTTCGACAGCCCCAGCATTTT. The full variable domain, rest sourced from reference TRBV19 and TRBJ1-5, is DGGITQSPKYLFRKEGQNVTLSCEQNLNHDAMYWYRQDPGQGLRLIYYSQIVNDFQKGDIAEGYSVSREKKESFPLTVTSAQKNPTAFYLCASTNAVTVRQPQHFGDGTRLSIL.

The table lists this clonotype with many counts. The V and J genes are TRBV4-2 and TRBJ2-2; weak D call: TRBD2 (5 bases). CDR1 is LGHNA and CDR2 is YNFKEQ in the germline V gene. The CDR3 extends over 18 amino acids. V shed 0 bases and J shed 0 bases, with 14 bases lying between them. The CDR3 DNA reads as TGTGCCAGCAGCCAAGATCGGAGCGGCAGCGCGAACACCGGGGAGCTGTTTTTT. Its translation is CASSQDRSGSANTGELFF.

In this sample, this clonotype turned up a few times. The chain joins TRBV7-2 to TRBJ2-1, with 8 bases identical to TRBD2. V lost 2 bases, J lost 6 bases, and 6 bases stayed unmatched. The germline V gene has CDR1 SGHTA and CDR2 FQGNSA. The CDR3 spans 15 residues. The chain's CDR3 is CASSLWGGTSNEQFF. The CDR3 DNA is TGTGCCAGCAGCTTATGGGGCGGGACTAGCAATGAGCAGTTCTTC.

This clonotype was seen ten or more times. V gene TRBV12-3 or TRBV12-4 combines with J gene TRBJ1-5; D perhaps matches TRBD1 (6 bases). The V end was cut by 5 bases, the J end by 3 bases, with 14 bases between. This CDR3 spans 15 amino acids. The CDR3 nucleotides are TGTGCCAGCAGTCCCACGGGGGGCATCAATCAGCCCCAGCATTTT. It codes for CASSPTGGINQPQHF.

V gene TRBV7-2 combines with J gene TRBJ1-2; no clear D gene. There are 14 residues in the CDR3. Trimming pared 5 bases from V and 4 bases from J, leaving 14 bases between. Germline V gives CDR1 SGHTA, CDR2 FQGNSA. The CDR3: CASSTNGFFYGYTF. CDR3 sequence (DNA): TGTGCCAGCAGCACAAACGGGTTCTTCTATGGCTACACCTTC.

In this sample, this clonotype turned up once. The rearrangement joins TRBV10-2 to TRBJ2-7; TRBD2 is a possible D gene (6 bases). CDR1 is WSHSY, CDR2 SAAADI, per germline. CDR3 length equals 15 residues. Trimming left V 2 bases short and J 0 bases short, with 11 bases between. The chain's CDR3 is CASSEGGSVSYEQYF. The CDR3 DNA reads TGCGCCAGCAGTGAGGGGGGGAGCGTCTCCTACGAGCAGTACTTC.

CDR3 nucleotides: TGTGCCTGGAGTCTCAGGGTAACAACTAATGAAAAACTGTTTTTT. Its translation is CAWSLRVTTNEKLFF. The chain links TRBV30 to TRBJ1-4; D perhaps matches TRBD1 (5 bases). The germline CDR1 and CDR2 sequences are GTSNPN and SVGIG (reference sequence). This CDR3 contains 15 residues. V lost 2 bases and J lost 0, with 10 bases in between.

This clonotype has just a few counts. The chain has TRBV20-1 and TRBJ2-6, with D possibly matching TRBD2 (6 bases). This CDR3 is built from 19 residues. Per the germline V gene, CDR1 is DFQATT and CDR2 is SNEGSKA (reference sequence). V lost 5 bases, J lost 0 bases, and 23 bases lay in between. In nucleotides, the CDR3 is TGCAGTGCTCACTATATGACGGGACTTTCGAGCTCTGGGGCCAACGTCCTGACTTTC. Translated: CSAHYMTGLSSSGANVLTF.

In regard to this clonotype: This may come from a read error, since a much larger clone is one base off. The genes are TRBV19 and TRBJ1-5; 7 bases fit TRBD1. CDR3 length: 15 residues. V shed 6 bases and J 7 bases; nucleotides not matched to a gene: 12. Germline V gene lookup returns CDR1 LNHDA and CDR2 SQIVND (reference sequence). The CDR3 coding sequence is TGTGCCAGTAGAAACCACGGACAGGAAGAACAGCCCCAGCATTTT. Protein sequence: CASRNHGQEEQPQHF.